The 6 T cell receptor beta chains below were found in one sample sequenced in a study of CD8 T cells in Susac syndrome. Random hexamers served to reverse transcribe about 0.5 to 1 ug RNA. TCRdb reprocessed the immunoSEQ multiplex PCR reads via MiXCR and lists one record per CDR3 protein. The repertoire holds some 130,000 distinct CDR3 sequences, with 80% as singletons. What was sequenced was CD8+ T cells from PBMCs. The receptors shown here come from a human donor with multiple sclerosis.

The chain uses TRBV9 and TRBJ2-7; TRBD2 matches at 8 bases. Germline V CDR1 and CDR2: SGDLS, YYNGEE. The CDR3 has 17 amino acids. With 0 bases clipped from V and 0 bases from J, the junction kept 8 bases outside the gene matches. The CDR3: CASSVDIPSGGSYEQYF. CDR3 in DNA: TGTGCCAGCAGCGTAGATATCCCCAGCGGGGGCTCCTACGAGCAGTACTTC.

There are a few counts of this clonotype. CDR3 DNA: TGTGCCAGCAGCTTGGGGGAGTCCCCTCTAGCCAAAAACATTCAGTACTTC. This translates into CASSLGESPLAKNIQYF. The V gene is TRBV11-2, the J gene TRBJ2-4; D tentatively fits TRBD1 or TRBD2 (5 bases each). This CDR3 is 17 amino acids long. The V gene's germline CDR1 is SGHAT and CDR2 FQNNGV. Trimming pared 3 bases from V and 0 bases from J, leaving 15 bases between.

The chain links TRBV6-2 or TRBV6-3 to TRBJ2-1; D call uncertain. The V end was cut by 2 bases, the J end by 2 bases, with 7 bases between. The CDR3 runs to 14 residues. Germline V gene lookup returns CDR1 MNHEY and CDR2 SVGEGT. In nucleotides, the CDR3 is TGTGCCAGCAGTTACCTTGCGGCCTACAATGAGCAGTTCTTC. It codes for CASSYLAAYNEQFF.

This clonotype has a handful of counts. The CDR3 region is CASSYSTGQIPYEQYF. CDR3 nucleotide sequence: TGTGCCAGCAGTTACTCGACGGGACAGATCCCCTACGAGCAGTACTTC. V gene TRBV6-5 combines with J gene TRBJ2-7; TRBD1 aligns across 7 bases. Germline CDR1 is MNHEY and CDR2 is SVGAGI. The CDR3 is 16 amino acids. V lost 0 bases and J lost 2; bases outside the gene matches: 7.

The chain has TRBV3-1 and TRBJ1-1; perhaps TRBD1 as D (6 bases). Germline V lookup: CDR1 LGHDT, CDR2 YNNKEL (reference sequence). V dropped 0 bases and J dropped 1 base, with 12 bases sitting between them. This CDR3 has 16 amino acids. The chain's CDR3 is CASSQDARGGNTEAFF. As DNA, the CDR3 is TGTGCCAGCAGCCAAGATGCAAGGGGGGGGAACACTGAAGCTTTCTTT.

The rearrangement uses TRBV7-2 and TRBJ2-5; 7 bases line up with TRBD2. The germline CDR1 and CDR2 sequences are SGHTA and FQGNSA. After removal of 3 bases from V and 1 base from J, the junction contained 5 bases not matched to a gene. The CDR3 is made up of 15 amino acids. This CDR3 is CASSLGGGPQETQYF. The CDR3 nucleotides read TGTGCCAGCAGCTTGGGCGGGGGACCCCAAGAGACCCAGTACTTC. Using reference TRBV7-2 and TRBJ2-5 for the parts outside the CDR3, the full variable domain is GAGVSQSPSNKVTEKGKDVELRCDPISGHTALYWYRQSLGQGLEFLIYFQGNSAPDKSGLPSDRFSAERTGGSVSTLTIQRTQQEDSAVYLCASSLGGGPQETQYFGPGTRLLVL.